The 15 T cell receptor beta chains listed next were all sequenced from one sample in a study of blood T cell repertoires in COVID-19. The table came from immunoSEQ multiplex PCR; TCRdb's copy has only in-frame clones and leaves some out. The sample has some 180,000 clones, approximately 80% seen once. The specimen sequenced was peripheral blood. These receptors all stem from a woman aged 35 to 49 with COVID-19, enrolled during active disease.

The sample holds one count of this clone. The V gene is TRBV5-4, the J gene TRBJ2-3, with 9 nucleotides matching TRBD2. Germline CDR1 and CDR2: SGHNT and YYREEE (reference sequence). V lost 1 base, J lost 0 bases, and 9 bases stayed unmatched. The CDR3 runs 18 residues. For the CDR3, the DNA is TGTGCCAGCAGCTTGAGGCTAGCGGGACTCGATAGCACAGATACGCAGTATTTT. Translating gives CASSLRLAGLDSTDTQYF.

This clone was detected only a few times. The chain employs TRBV7-9 and TRBJ2-7, with TRBD1 identical over 7 bases. The CDR3 length is 17 residues. V gave up 5 bases and J gave up 2 bases; unmatched junction bases: 15. Germline values: CDR1 SEHNR, CDR2 FQNEAQ (reference sequence). This CDR3 is CASSPYPSTGVPYEQYF. Here the CDR3 DNA reads TGTGCCAGCAGCCCTTACCCCTCTACAGGGGTCCCCTACGAGCAGTACTTC. The complete variable domain, with remaining parts taken from reference TRBV7-9 and TRBJ2-7, reads DTGVSQNPRHKITKRGQNVTFRCDPISEHNRLYWYRQTLGQGPEFLTYFQNEAQLEKSRLLSDRFSAERPKGSFSTLEIQRTEQGDSAMYLCASSPYPSTGVPYEQYFGPGTRLTVT.

The chain couples TRBV5-1 to TRBJ2-3; 10 bases agree with TRBD2. Looked up from germline, CDR1 is SGHRS and CDR2 is YFSETQ. The CDR3 is 15 residues long. The J segment lost 2 bases and the V segment lost 5 bases, leaving 5 bases of the junction unmatched. DNA of the CDR3: TGCGCCAGCAGGTCGAGCGGGGGGGCCACAGATACGCAGTATTTT. Its protein is CASRSSGGATDTQYF.

The rearrangement links TRBV7-3 to TRBJ2-1; 10 nucleotides line up with TRBD2. Germline V gene sequence: CDR1 SGHTA, CDR2 FQGTGA. V trimming: 7 bases; J trimming: 8 bases; junction bases outside the gene matches: 11. CDR3 length equals 15 residues. The CDR3 is CASTQAGGLLDEQFF. The CDR3 DNA sequence: TGTGCCAGCACCCAAGCGGGAGGGCTCCTCGATGAGCAGTTCTTC.

CDR3 nucleotide sequence: TGTGCCAGCATTGGGACAGGGTTAAATGAGCAGTTCTTC. Translated: CASIGTGLNEQFF. The chain employs TRBV2 and TRBJ2-1; 9 bases map to TRBD1. Germline V CDR1 and CDR2: SNHLY, FYNNEI. The CDR3 loop spans 13 amino acids. V lost 7 bases, J lost 7 bases, and 5 bases stayed unmatched.

This rearrangement joins TRBV9 to TRBJ1-2; TRBD1 might be the D (6 bases). The V end was cut by 0 bases, the J end by 5 bases, with 11 bases between. The CDR3 spans 14 residues. The germline gives CDR1 SGDLS, CDR2 YYNGEE. Written as DNA, the CDR3 is TGTGCCAGCAGCGTAGACACAAGGGGGTATGGCTACACCTTC. It encodes CASSVDTRGYGYTF.

The J gene is TRBJ2-1, the V gene TRBV6-2 or TRBV6-3; no clear D. Germline CDR1 and CDR2: MNHEY and SVGEGT. The germline V and J ends were trimmed by 0 bases and 3 bases, with 6 bases remaining between them. The length of the CDR3 is 14 residues. Here the CDR3 reads CASSYSQDYNEQFF. The CDR3 DNA sequence: TGTGCCAGCAGTTACTCGCAGGACTACAATGAGCAGTTCTTC.

The V gene is TRBV27, the J gene TRBJ2-7; 12 bases agree with TRBD1. The J segment lost 7 bases and the V segment lost 8 bases, leaving 15 bases of the junction unmatched. Germline assignment: CDR1 MNHEY and CDR2 SMNVEV (reference sequence). The CDR3 is made up of 16 amino acids. The CDR3 loop is CASGEVPGQGAKEQYF. CDR3 in DNA: TGTGCCAGCGGCGAGGTTCCGGGACAGGGGGCGAAAGAGCAGTACTTC.

The gene calls are TRBV28 and TRBJ1-2; D not certain. The CDR3 covers 13 residues. The V gene lost 6 bases and the J gene lost 5 bases, with 13 bases spanning the gap. Germline V gives CDR1 MDHEN, CDR2 SYDVKM. The CDR3 is CASSPQLLYGYTF. CDR3 nucleotide sequence: TGTGCCAGCAGCCCTCAACTCCTTTATGGCTACACCTTC.

This chain links TRBV5-6 with TRBJ2-7, with 11 bases matching TRBD1. Germline lookup yields CDR1 SGHDT and CDR2 YYEEEE. V lost 4 bases and J lost 2; bases outside the gene matches: 2. This CDR3 contains 14 residues. The CDR3 loop reads CASSQGQGAYEQYF. DNA for the CDR3: TGTGCCAGCAGCCAGGGACAGGGGGCCTACGAGCAGTACTTC. The full variable domain, with the rest looked up from reference TRBV5-6 and TRBJ2-7, is DAGVTQSPTHLIKTRGQQVTLRCSPKSGHDTVSWYQQALGQGPQFIFQYYEEEERQRGNFPDRFSGHQFPNYSSELNVNALLLGDSALYLCASSQGQGAYEQYFGPGTRLTVT.

The genes are TRBV6-5 and TRBJ1-2; 7 bases align to TRBD1. The germline gives CDR1 MNHEY, CDR2 SVGAGI. With V trimmed by 6 bases and J by 2 bases, 3 bases remained unmatched. This CDR3 comprises 13 residues. CDR3 DNA sequence: TGTGCCAGCAGATTACAGGGGAACTATGGCTACACCTTC. It yields the protein CASRLQGNYGYTF.

J is TRBJ1-1 and V is TRBV6-5; the D gene is possibly TRBD1 (5 bases). CDR1 and CDR2 (germline): MNHEY, SVGAGI. This CDR3 spans 13 amino acids. V lost 7 bases and J 1 base, leaving 10 bases between the germline ends. CDR3 nucleotides: TGTGCCAGCACACAGACAGCGAACACTGAAGCTTTCTTT. Translated, it gives CASTQTANTEAFF.

This chain joins TRBV9 and TRBJ2-1; the D is unclear. The germline gives CDR1 SGDLS, CDR2 YYNGEE. With 3 bases removed from V and 10 bases from J, the gap between germline ends came to 8 bases. CDR3 length equals 11 residues. CDR3 bases: TGTGCCAGCAGCGAAAGCCTAGAGCAGTTCTTC. Residues: CASSESLEQFF.

V usage is TRBV28 and J usage is TRBJ2-5, with D maybe TRBD2 (5 bases). With 7 bases removed from V and 4 bases from J, the gap between germline ends came to 22 bases. This CDR3 is 16 amino acids long. Germline V gene data show CDR1 as MDHEN and CDR2 as SYDVKM. This CDR3 is CASTLTRRLEGETQYF. The CDR3, as DNA: TGTGCCAGCACCTTAACTCGCCGGCTAGAGGGAGAGACCCAGTACTTC. Together with reference TRBV28 and TRBJ2-5, the CDR3 gives the full variable domain: DVKVTQSSRYLVKRTGEKVFLECVQDMDHENMFWYRQDPGLGLRLIYFSYDVKMKEKGDIPEGYSVSREKKERFSLILESASTNQTSMYLCASTLTRRLEGETQYFGPGTRLLVL.

The genes are TRBV19 and TRBJ1-4, with D possibly matching TRBD1 (5 bases). Germline lookup yields CDR1 LNHDA and CDR2 SQIVND (reference sequence). Trimming removed 6 bases from V and 7 bases from J, with 15 bases in between. CDR3 length: 14 residues. The CDR3 bases are TGTGCCAGTAGGGCGCGGTGGGGCGGTGAAAAACTGTTTTTT. Amino acids: CASRARWGGEKLFF.